The present T cell receptor beta chain was sequenced within a study of shared clonotypes between healthy human individuals. The protocol was immunoSEQ multiplex PCR, while the TCRdb copy is restricted to in-frame clones and leaves out a portion. Of about 1.5 million clones detected, 98% appear once; the ten largest clones hold roughly 0.4%. CD45RA-negative memory and CD45RA+ naive subsets were split from the CD4+ cells. The sequenced material came from naive CD4+ T cells sorted from blood. The sample's subset: CD45RA+ positively selected. The clonotype originates from a man aged 30 to 45 in good health.

In DNA, the CDR3 is TGTGCCAGCAGCTTGCCTCTGGGGCCACGGTATGGCTACACCTTC. This encodes CASSLPLGPRYGYTF. The chain links TRBV5-4 to TRBJ1-2; TRBD1 might be the D (5 bases). The germline gives CDR1 SGHNT, CDR2 YYREEE (reference sequence). V was cut by 1 base and J by 5 bases, with 15 bases left in between. The CDR3 runs 15 residues.